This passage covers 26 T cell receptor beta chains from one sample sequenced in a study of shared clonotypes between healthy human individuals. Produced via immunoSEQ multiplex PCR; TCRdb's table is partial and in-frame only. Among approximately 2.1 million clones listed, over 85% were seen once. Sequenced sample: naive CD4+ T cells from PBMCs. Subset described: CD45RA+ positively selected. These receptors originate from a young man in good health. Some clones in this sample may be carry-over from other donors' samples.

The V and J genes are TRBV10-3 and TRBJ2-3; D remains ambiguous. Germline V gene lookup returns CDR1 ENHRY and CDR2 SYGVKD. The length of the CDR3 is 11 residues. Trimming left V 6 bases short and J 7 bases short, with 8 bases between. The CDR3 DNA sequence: TGTGCCATCAGGTTTAAGTATACGCAGTATTTT. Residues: CAIRFKYTQYF.

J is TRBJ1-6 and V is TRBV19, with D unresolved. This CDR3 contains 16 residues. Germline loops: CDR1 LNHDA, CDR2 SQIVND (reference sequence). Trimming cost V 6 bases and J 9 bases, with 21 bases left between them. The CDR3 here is CASSPGGSYEGSPLHF. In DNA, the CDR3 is TGTGCCAGTAGCCCCGGAGGGTCCTATGAGGGTTCACCCCTCCACTTT.

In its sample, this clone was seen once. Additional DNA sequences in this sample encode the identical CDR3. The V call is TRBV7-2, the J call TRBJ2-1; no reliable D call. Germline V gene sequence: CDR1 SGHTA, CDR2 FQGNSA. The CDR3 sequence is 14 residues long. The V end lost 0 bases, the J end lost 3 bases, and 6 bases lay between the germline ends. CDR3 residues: CASSLAGYYNEQFF. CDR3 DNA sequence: TGTGCCAGCAGCTTAGCGGGATACTACAATGAGCAGTTCTTC. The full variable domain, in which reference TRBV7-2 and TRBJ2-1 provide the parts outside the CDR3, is GAGVSQSPSNKVTEKGKDVELRCDPISGHTALYWYRQSLGQGLEFLIYFQGNSAPDKSGLPSDRFSAERTGGSVSTLTIQRTQQEDSAVYLCASSLAGYYNEQFFGPGTRLTVL.

The CDR3 DNA reads as TGTGCCAGCAGTCGGGACAGGGGAAGGGCTTTCTTT. Protein sequence: CASSRDRGRAFF. V and J are TRBV27 and TRBJ1-1; 10 nucleotides line up with TRBD1. This CDR3 is built from 12 residues. The germline V gene has CDR1 MNHEY and CDR2 SMNVEV (reference sequence). Trimming at V came to 5 bases and at J to 11 bases, leaving 5 bases not matched to a gene.

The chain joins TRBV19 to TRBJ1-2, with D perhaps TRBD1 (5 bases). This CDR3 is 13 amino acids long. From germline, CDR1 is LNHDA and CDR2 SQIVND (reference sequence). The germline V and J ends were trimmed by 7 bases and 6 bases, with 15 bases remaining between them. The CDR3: CASTPGDQNGYTF. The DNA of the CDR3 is TGTGCCAGTACCCCGGGGGACCAAAATGGCTACACCTTC.

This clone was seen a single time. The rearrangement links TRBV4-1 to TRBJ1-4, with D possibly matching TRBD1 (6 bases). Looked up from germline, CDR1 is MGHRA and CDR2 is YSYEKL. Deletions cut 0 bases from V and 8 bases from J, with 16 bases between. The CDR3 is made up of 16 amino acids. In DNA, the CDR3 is TGCGCCAGCAGCCAAGAAGACAGGAACTATGACGAAAAACTGTTTTTT. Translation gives CASSQEDRNYDEKLFF.

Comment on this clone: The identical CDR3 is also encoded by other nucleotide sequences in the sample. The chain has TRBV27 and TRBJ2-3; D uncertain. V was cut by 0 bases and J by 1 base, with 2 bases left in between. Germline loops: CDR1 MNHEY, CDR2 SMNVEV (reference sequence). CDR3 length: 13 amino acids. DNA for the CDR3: TGTGCCAGCAGTTTATCAGGCACAGATACGCAGTATTTT. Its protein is CASSLSGTDTQYF.

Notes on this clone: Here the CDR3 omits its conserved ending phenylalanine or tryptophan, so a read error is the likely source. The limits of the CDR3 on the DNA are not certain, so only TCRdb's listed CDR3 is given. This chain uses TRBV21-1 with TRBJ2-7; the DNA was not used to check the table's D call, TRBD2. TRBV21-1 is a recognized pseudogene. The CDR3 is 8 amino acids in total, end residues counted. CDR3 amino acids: CASSKLRI.

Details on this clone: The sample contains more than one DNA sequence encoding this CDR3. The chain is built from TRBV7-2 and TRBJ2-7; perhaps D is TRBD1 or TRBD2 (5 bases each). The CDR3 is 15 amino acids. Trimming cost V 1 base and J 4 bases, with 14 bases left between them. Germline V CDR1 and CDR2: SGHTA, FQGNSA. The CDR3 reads CASSLGPGSGYEQYF. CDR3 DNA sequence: TGTGCCAGCAGCTTAGGCCCAGGGAGTGGGTACGAGCAGTACTTC.

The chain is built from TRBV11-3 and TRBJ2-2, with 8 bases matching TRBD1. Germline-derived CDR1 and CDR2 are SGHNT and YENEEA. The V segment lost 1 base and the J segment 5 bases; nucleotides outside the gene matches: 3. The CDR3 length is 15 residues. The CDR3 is CASSLGHRGTGELFF. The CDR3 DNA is TGTGCCAGCAGCTTAGGCCACAGGGGGACCGGGGAGCTGTTTTTT.

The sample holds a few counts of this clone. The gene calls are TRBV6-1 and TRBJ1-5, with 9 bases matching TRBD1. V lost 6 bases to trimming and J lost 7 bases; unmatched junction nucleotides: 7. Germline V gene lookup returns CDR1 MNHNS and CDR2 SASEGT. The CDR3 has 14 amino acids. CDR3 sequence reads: CASRYRGQEQPQHF. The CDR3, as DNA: TGTGCCAGCAGATACAGGGGGCAGGAGCAGCCCCAGCATTTT.

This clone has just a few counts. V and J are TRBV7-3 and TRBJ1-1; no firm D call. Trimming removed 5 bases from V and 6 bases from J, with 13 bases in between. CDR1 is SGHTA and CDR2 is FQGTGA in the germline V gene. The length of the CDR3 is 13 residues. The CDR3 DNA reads TGTGCCAGCAGCCCACGAAGAGAGGCTGAAGCTTTCTTT. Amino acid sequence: CASSPRREAEAFF.

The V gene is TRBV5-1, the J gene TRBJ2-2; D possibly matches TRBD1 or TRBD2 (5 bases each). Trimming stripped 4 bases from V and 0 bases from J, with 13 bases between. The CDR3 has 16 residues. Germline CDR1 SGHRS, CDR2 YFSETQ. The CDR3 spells CASSPGTAANTGELFF. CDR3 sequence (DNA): TGCGCCAGCAGCCCGGGGACGGCCGCGAACACCGGGGAGCTGTTTTTT.

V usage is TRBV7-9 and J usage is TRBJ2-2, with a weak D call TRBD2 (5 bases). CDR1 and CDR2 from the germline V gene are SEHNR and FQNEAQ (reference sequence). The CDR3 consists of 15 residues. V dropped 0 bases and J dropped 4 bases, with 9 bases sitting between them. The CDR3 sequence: CASSLAPTITGELFF. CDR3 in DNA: TGTGCCAGCAGCTTAGCTCCGACTATCACCGGGGAGCTGTTTTTT.

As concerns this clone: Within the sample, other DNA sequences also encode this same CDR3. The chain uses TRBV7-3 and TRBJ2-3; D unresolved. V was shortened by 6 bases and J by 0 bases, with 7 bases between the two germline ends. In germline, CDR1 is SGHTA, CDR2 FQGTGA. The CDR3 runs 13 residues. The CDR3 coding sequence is TGTGCCAGCAGTATAACTAGCACAGATACGCAGTATTTT. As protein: CASSITSTDTQYF.

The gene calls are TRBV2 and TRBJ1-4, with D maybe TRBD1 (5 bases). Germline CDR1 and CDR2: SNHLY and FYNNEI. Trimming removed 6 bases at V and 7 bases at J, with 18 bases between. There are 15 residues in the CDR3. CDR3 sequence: CASRLPGRWGEKLFF. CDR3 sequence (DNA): TGTGCCAGCAGGCTTCCAGGGAGGTGGGGTGAAAAACTGTTTTTT.

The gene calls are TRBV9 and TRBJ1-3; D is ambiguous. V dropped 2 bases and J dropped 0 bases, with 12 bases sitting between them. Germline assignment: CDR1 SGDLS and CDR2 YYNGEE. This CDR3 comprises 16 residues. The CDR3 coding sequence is TGTGCCAGCAGCGTCCACGACACATCCTCTGGAAACACCATATATTTT. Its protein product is CASSVHDTSSGNTIYF.

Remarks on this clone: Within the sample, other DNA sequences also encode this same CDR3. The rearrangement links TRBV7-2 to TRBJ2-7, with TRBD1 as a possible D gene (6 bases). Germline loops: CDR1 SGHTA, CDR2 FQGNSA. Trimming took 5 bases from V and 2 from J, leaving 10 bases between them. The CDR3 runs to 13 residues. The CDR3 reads CASSRTGTYEQYF. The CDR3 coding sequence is TGTGCCAGCAGCCGTACAGGGACCTACGAGCAGTACTTC.

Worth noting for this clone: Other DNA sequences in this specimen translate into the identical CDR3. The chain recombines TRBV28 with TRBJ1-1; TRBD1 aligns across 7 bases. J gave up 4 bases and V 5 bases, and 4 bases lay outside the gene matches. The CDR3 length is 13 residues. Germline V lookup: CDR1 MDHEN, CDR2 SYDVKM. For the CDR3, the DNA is TGTGCCAGCAGTAGAGACAGGGTCACTGAAGCTTTCTTT. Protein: CASSRDRVTEAFF.

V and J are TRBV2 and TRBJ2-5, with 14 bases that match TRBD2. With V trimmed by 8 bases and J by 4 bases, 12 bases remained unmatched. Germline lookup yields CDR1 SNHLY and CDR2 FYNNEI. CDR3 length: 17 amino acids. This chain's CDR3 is CASRNPGTSGRTETQYF. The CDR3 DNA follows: TGTGCCAGCCGCAACCCCGGGACTAGCGGGAGAACAGAGACCCAGTACTTC.

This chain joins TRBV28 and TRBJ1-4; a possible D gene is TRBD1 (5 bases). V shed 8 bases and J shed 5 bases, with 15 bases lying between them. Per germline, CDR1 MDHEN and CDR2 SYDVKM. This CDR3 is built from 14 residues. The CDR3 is CASRLRGLNEKLFF. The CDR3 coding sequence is TGTGCCAGCCGGTTAAGGGGCTTAAATGAAAAACTGTTTTTT.

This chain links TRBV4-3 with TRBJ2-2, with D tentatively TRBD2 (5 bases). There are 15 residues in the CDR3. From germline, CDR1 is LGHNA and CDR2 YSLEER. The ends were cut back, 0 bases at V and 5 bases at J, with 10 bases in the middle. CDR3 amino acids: CASSQDLSGTGELFF. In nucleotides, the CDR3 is TGCGCCAGCAGCCAAGATCTTTCGGGGACCGGGGAGCTGTTTTTT.

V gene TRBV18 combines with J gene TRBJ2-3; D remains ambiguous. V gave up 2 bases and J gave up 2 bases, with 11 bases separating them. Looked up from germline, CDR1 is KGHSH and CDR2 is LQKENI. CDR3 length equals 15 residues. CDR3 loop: CASSPAPQVTDTQYF. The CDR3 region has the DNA TGTGCCAGCTCACCAGCCCCACAAGTCACAGATACGCAGTATTTT.

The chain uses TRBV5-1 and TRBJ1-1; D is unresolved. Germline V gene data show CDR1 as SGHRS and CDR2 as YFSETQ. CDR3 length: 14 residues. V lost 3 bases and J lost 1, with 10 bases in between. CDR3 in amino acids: CASSWTGPNTEAFF. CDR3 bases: TGCGCCAGCAGCTGGACGGGCCCGAACACTGAAGCTTTCTTT. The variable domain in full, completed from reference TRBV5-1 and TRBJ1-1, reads KAGVTQTPRYLIKTRGQQVTLSCSPISGHRSVSWYQQTPGQGLQFLFEYFSETQRNKGNFPGRFSGRQFSNSRSEMNVSTLELGDSALYLCASSWTGPNTEAFFGQGTRLTVV.

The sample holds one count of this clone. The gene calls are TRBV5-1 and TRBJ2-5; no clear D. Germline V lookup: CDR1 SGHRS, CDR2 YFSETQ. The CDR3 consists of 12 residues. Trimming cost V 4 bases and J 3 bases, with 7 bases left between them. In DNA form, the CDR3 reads TGCGCCAGCAGCGTCACCGAAGAGACCCAGTACTTC. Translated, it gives CASSVTEETQYF.

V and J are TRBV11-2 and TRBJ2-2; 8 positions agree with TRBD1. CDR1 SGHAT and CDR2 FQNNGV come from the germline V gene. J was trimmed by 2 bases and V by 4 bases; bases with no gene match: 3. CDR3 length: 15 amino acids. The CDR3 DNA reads TGTGCCAGCAGCTCTGACAGGGGTAACACCGGGGAGCTGTTTTTT. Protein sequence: CASSSDRGNTGELFF. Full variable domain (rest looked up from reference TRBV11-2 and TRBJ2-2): EAGVAQSPRYKIIEKRQSVAFWCNPISGHATLYWYQQILGQGPKLLIQFQNNGVVDDSQLPKDRFSAERLKGVDSTLKIQPAKLEDSAVYLCASSSDRGNTGELFFGEGSRLTVL.